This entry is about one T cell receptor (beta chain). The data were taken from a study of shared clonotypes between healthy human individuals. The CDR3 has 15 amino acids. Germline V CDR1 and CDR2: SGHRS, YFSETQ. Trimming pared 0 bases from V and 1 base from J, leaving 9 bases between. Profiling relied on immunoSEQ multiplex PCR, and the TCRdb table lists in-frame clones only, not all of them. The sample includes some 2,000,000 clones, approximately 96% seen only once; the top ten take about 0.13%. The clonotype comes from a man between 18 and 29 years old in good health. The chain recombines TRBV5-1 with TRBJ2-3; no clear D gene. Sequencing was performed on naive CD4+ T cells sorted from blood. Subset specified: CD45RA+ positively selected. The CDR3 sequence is CASSLAQSGTDTQYF. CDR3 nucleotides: TGCGCCAGCAGCTTGGCTCAGAGTGGCACAGATACGCAGTATTTT.